This T cell receptor beta chain originates from a study of human T cells and chemical hapten exposure. At the level of the study: Weekly administration of diphenylcyclopropenone to the scalp of patients continued throughout the roughly 23-week study.

Germline V gene sequence: CDR1 SEHNR, CDR2 FQNEAQ (reference sequence). This CDR3 is built from 15 residues. With 5 bases removed from V and 1 base from J, the gap between germline ends came to 11 bases. Within the library, unique molecular identifiers were attached to each individual cDNA molecule. Using its own MiXCR run on the RACE reads, TCRdb lists one record per CDR3 protein. Seen here are some 36,000 distinct CDR3 sequences, 10% observed once, and the top ten hold around a quarter. This clonotype was counted between two and nine times. Regarding time point: pre-sensitization, week 0. Treatment reported: therapeutic diphenylcyclopropenone sensitization with weekly scalp DPC. From whole blood left unfractionated, total RNA was extracted.

This sequence was found in a man aged 45 to 65 with alopecia areata. Some clones in this sample may be carry-over from other donors' samples. The chain links TRBV7-9 to TRBJ2-2; D gene ambiguous. This material consisted of whole blood, taken in connection with sensitization to the hapten diphenylcyclopropenone (DPC). The CDR3 region has the DNA TGTGCCAGCAGCCCACCAGCGTTGAACACCGGGGAGCTGTTTTTT. This codes for CASSPPALNTGELFF.